The sequence of this T cell receptor (beta chain) was determined in a study of blood T cell repertoires in COVID-19. About the research overall: Collection of acute and convalescent COVID-19 samples took place in the United States, Italy and Spain. The cDNA or gDNA used as material had been derived from T cells, B-cell-depleted T cells, or PBMCs.

This clone was recorded once. V was shortened by 1 base and J by 0 bases, with 18 bases between the two germline ends. Germline loops: CDR1 SGHVS, CDR2 FNYEAQ. CDR3 length: 18 residues. Authors' processing steps: Estimation of nucleated cell counts relied on the amplification of reference gene primers. The assay was immunoSEQ multiplex PCR, and TCRdb's table has in-frame clones only and misses some. The DNA gave D and trimming, while V, J and clone size come from that table. Altogether about 110,000 clones are present, about 80% being singletons, with the ten largest covering 13% to 15%. The source of this sequence is a woman aged 60-70 years with acute or convalescent COVID-19. Input material: peripheral blood. The chain employs TRBV7-6 and TRBJ1-1, with TRBD1 as a possible D gene (6 bases). This CDR3 reads CASSLDTVGGGLNTEAFF. CDR3 bases: TGTGCCAGCAGCTTAGACACTGTTGGGGGGGGGCTGAACACTGAAGCTTTCTTT.